This is a list of T cell receptor beta chains from one sample in a study of PD-L1 blockade in urothelial cancer. Assay used: immunoSEQ multiplex PCR; TCRdb lists only in-frame clones, some missing. In the table there are 90,000 to 100,000 clones, around 87% of which are singletons. The sample in question was PBMCs, obtained around atezolizumab (anti-PD-L1) treatment. These receptors were collected from a man aged 55 to 70 with urothelial cancer. Both conserved end residues are part of each CDR3. Fields, in order: D gene, clone size, J gene, V gene, CDR3 DNA, CDR3 protein. The D gene is left open where the match is weak. Clone sizes are given selectively: once, few, many, or a class where the clone is expanded.

TRBD2 | - | TRBJ2-1 | TRBV5-4 | TGTGCCAGCACCGAAGCGGGGGGGCGAGGGGAGCAGTTCTTC | CASTEAGGRGEQFF
- | - | TRBJ2-7 | TRBV5-6 | TGTGCCAGCAGCTTGGCACAGGTCGGTGGCGAGCAGTACTTC | CASSLAQVGGEQYF
TRBD1 | - | TRBJ2-3 | TRBV4-2 | TGTGCCAGCAGCCCGCGGGCCGGGACAGACACAGATACGCAGTATTTT | CASSPRAGTDTDTQYF
TRBD1 | - | TRBJ2-7 | TRBV29-1 | TGCAGCGTTGCAGGGGGCGAGCAGTACTTC | CSVAGGEQYF
TRBD1 | - | TRBJ2-1 | TRBV5-4 | TGTGCCAGCAGCCTTGCGACAGGGATTTCCTACAATGAGCAGTTCTTC | CASSLATGISYNEQFF
TRBD1 | - | TRBJ2-5 | TRBV5-5 | TGTGCCAGCAGCCTACGGACAGGGGGCTTGGGGGAGACCCAGTACTTC | CASSLRTGGLGETQYF
TRBD1 | - | TRBJ1-4 | TRBV30 | TGTGCCTGGAGTATAAACACAGGGGGAAGGGGACTGTTTTTT | CAWSINTGGRGLFF
TRBD2 | - | TRBJ2-3 | TRBV4-2 | TGTGCCAGCAGCCAAGACTATGCTAGCGGGACCTCAGATACGCAGTATTTT | CASSQDYASGTSDTQYF
TRBD1 | - | TRBJ2-7 | TRBV7-3 | TGTGCCAGCAGCTACCAACCCGGGACAGGGTCCGAGCAGTACTTC | CASSYQPGTGSEQYF
- | - | TRBJ1-3 | TRBV6-6 | TGTGCCAGCAGTTCACCTACAGGGCCTGGAAACACCATATATTTT | CASSSPTGPGNTIYF
TRBD2 | - | TRBJ2-3 | TRBV2 | TGTGCCCCGCTAGCGGGGGGGCTGGATACGCAGTATTTT | CAPLAGGLDTQYF
TRBD1 | - | TRBJ2-1 | TRBV12-5 | TGTGCTAGTGGGCGGGACAGGGAGTTGGAGTTCTTC | CASGRDRELEFF
- | once | TRBJ1-4 | TRBV28 | TGTGCCAGCAGTTTACGGTCCGGTGCGGATGAAAAACTGTTTTTT | CASSLRSGADEKLFF
- | - | TRBJ2-5 | TRBV6-1 | TGTGCCAGCAGTGTTCGGCAAGAGACCCAGTACTTC | CASSVRQETQYF
TRBD2 | - | TRBJ2-7 | TRBV6-1 | TGTGCCAGCAGTTCCCAGCGGGGGCCTTCCTACGAGCAGTACTTC | CASSSQRGPSYEQYF
- | - | TRBJ2-5 | TRBV6-5 | TGTGCCAGCAGTTACACGGGGTCGGAGACCCAGTACTTC | CASSYTGSETQYF
TRBD2 | - | TRBJ2-3 | TRBV5-1 | TGCGCCAGCGGGACTAGCGGGCACCGCACAGATACGCAGTATTTT | CASGTSGHRTDTQYF
- | - | TRBJ1-4 | TRBV4-2 | TGTGCCAGCAGCCAACTAATCCGGGAGGGGAATGAAAAACTGTTTTTT | CASSQLIREGNEKLFF
- | once | TRBJ1-1 | TRBV28 | TGTGCCAGCGCCGGGAACACTGAAGCTTTCTTT | CASAGNTEAFF
TRBD2 | - | TRBJ2-3 | TRBV29-1 | TGCAGCGTACCGGGACTAGCGGGGACGCGCACAGATACGCAGTATTTT | CSVPGLAGTRTDTQYF
TRBD2 | - | TRBJ2-4 | TRBV19 | TGTGCCAGTAGTATTCCCAGCGGGGTGGCCAAAAACATTCAGTACTTC | CASSIPSGVAKNIQYF
TRBD2 | - | TRBJ2-3 | TRBV7-3 | TGTGCCAGCAGCTTAAGCGGGGGGGCCCGAGGGCAGTATTTT | CASSLSGGARGQYF
- | - | TRBJ2-1 | TRBV6-5 | TGTGCCAGCAGCAGGGTCCTGGACAATGAGCAGTTCTTC | CASSRVLDNEQFF
TRBD1 | - | TRBJ2-2 | TRBV4-3 | TGCGCCAGCAGCCAGGAACAGGGGGCGCACACCGGGGAGCTGTTTTTT | CASSQEQGAHTGELFF
- | - | TRBJ2-1 | TRBV5-1 | TGCGCCAGCAGCTGGACACAGAGCTCCTACAATGAGCAGTTCTTC | CASSWTQSSYNEQFF
- | - | TRBJ2-7 | TRBV7-9 | TGTGCCAGCAGCCCAGGGACATCCTCCTACGAGCAGTACTTC | CASSPGTSSYEQYF
- | - | TRBJ1-3 | TRBV5-6 | TGTGCCAGCACCTTTGGCTCAGGAAACACCATATATTTT | CASTFGSGNTIYF
TRBD2 | - | TRBJ2-3 | TRBV19 | TGTGCCAGTATTTGGGACACTTGGCGGGAGGCTACAGATACGCAGTATTTT | CASIWDTWREATDTQYF
- | once | TRBJ2-3 | TRBV7-9 | TGTGCCAGCAGCTTAGAGGGGTCAGATACGCAGTATTTT | CASSLEGSDTQYF
- | - | TRBJ1-2 | TRBV5-5 | TGTGCCAGCAGCTTGGTAACGGGGGGGCTGGATGGCTACACCTTC | CASSLVTGGLDGYTF
- | - | TRBJ2-2 | TRBV19 | TGTGCCAGTAGGCTAACAGGGACCTACGAGACCGGGGAGCTGTTTTTT | CASRLTGTYETGELFF
TRBD1 | few | TRBJ2-7 | TRBV6-1 | TGTGCCAGCAGTGTCGAGGGGGCCCACGAGCAGTACTTC | CASSVEGAHEQYF
TRBD1 | - | TRBJ2-7 | TRBV30 | TGTGCCTGGAGTGTACAGGGGAGTGTGTACGAGCAGTACTTC | CAWSVQGSVYEQYF
TRBD2 | - | TRBJ2-5 | TRBV11-3 | TGTGCCAGCAGCTTGAGGGCGTCGACGGCGGGAGCTGAGACCCAGTACTTC | CASSLRASTAGAETQYF
- | - | TRBJ2-3 | TRBV6-1 | TGTGCCAGCAGTGAACATGGGGGGACCGGCACAGATACGCAGTATTTT | CASSEHGGTGTDTQYF
TRBD1 | - | TRBJ2-7 | TRBV25-1 | TGTGCCAGCATTGGACAGGGTACCTACGAGCAGTACTTC | CASIGQGTYEQYF
TRBD1 | - | TRBJ1-5 | TRBV7-6 | TGTGCCAGCAGCCCAGGGGGTCTGGGCGATCAGCCCCAGCATTTT | CASSPGGLGDQPQHF
- | few | TRBJ1-3 | TRBV5-1 | TGCGCCAGCAGCGTACCACTGCTTGACTCTGGAAACACCATATATTTT | CASSVPLLDSGNTIYF
- | - | TRBJ2-4 | TRBV4-3 | TGCGCCAGCAGCCAAGATTTACAGGGACTTCAGTACTTC | CASSQDLQGLQYF
TRBD1 | - | TRBJ1-2 | TRBV4-3 | TGCGCCAGCAGCCAAGAACTCCCGGGACAGGGGGATTTTGGCTACACCTTC | CASSQELPGQGDFGYTF
TRBD1 | once | TRBJ2-3 | TRBV7-3 | TGTGCCAGCAGCCTGCGCCCAGCGACAGGGCATTTTGGAGATACGCAGTATTTT | CASSLRPATGHFGDTQYF
TRBD1 | - | TRBJ1-1 | TRBV4-1 | TGCGCCAGCAGCCAGGATGGGACAGGGCGAACGACTGAAGCTTTCTTT | CASSQDGTGRTTEAFF